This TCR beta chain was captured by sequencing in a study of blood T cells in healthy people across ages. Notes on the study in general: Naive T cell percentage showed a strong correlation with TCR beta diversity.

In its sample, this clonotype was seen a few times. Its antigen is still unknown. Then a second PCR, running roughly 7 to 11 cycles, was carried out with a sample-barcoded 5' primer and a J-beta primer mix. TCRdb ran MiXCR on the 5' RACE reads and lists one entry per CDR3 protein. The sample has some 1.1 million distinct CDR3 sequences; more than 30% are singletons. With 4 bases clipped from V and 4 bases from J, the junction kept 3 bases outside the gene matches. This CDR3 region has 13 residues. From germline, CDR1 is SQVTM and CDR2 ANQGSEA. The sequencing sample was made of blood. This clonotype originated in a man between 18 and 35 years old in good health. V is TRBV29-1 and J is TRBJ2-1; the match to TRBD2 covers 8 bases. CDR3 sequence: CSVAGGGYNEQFF. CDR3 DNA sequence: TGCAGCGTTGCGGGGGGGGGTTACAATGAGCAGTTCTTC.